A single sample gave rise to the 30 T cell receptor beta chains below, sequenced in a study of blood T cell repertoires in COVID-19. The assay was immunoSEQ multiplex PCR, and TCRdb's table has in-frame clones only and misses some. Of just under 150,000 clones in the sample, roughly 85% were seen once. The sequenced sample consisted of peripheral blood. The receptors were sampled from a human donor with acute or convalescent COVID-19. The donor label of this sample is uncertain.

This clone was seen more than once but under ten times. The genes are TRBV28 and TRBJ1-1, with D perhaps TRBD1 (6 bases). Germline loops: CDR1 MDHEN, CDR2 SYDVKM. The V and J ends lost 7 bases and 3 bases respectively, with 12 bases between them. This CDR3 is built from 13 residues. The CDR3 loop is CASIKQGYTEAFF. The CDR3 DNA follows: TGTGCCAGCATCAAACAGGGTTACACTGAAGCTTTCTTT.

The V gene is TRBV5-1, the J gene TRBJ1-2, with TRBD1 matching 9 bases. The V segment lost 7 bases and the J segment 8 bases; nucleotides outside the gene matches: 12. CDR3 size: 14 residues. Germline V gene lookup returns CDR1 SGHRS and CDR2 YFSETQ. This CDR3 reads CASSARQGEGGYTF. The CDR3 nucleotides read TGCGCCAGCTCCGCCAGACAGGGGGAGGGAGGCTACACCTTC.

This CDR3 reads CASSYSMRGPGTEAFF. The CDR3 DNA sequence: TGTGCCAGCAGTTACTCGATGCGGGGGCCGGGGACTGAAGCTTTCTTT. V is TRBV6-5 and J is TRBJ1-1, with a tentative D call TRBD1 (6 bases). Trimming pared 0 bases from V and 5 bases from J, leaving 16 bases between. The CDR3 contains 16 residues. The germline gives CDR1 MNHEY, CDR2 SVGAGI.

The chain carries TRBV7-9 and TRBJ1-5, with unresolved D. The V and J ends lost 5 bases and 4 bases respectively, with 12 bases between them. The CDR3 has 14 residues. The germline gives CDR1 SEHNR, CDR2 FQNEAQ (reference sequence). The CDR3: CASSRTETNQPQHF. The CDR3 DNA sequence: TGTGCCAGCAGCAGAACAGAGACGAATCAGCCCCAGCATTTT.

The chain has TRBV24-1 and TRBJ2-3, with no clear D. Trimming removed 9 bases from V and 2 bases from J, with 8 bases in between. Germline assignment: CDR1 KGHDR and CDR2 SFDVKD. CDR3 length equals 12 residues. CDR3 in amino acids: CATGLDTDTQYF. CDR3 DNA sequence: TGTGCCACCGGGCTTGACACAGATACGCAGTATTTT.

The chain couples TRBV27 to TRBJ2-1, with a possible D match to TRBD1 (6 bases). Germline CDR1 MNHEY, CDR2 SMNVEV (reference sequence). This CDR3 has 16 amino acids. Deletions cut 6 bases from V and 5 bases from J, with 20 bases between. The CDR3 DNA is TGTGCCAGCAGCCCGGGACACCTCGGCTTCCACAATGAGCAGTTCTTC. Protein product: CASSPGHLGFHNEQFF.

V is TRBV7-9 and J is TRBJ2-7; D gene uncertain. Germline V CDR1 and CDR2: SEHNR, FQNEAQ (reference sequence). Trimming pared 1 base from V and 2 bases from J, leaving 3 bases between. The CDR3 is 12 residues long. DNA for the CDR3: TGTGCCAGCAGCTTAGGAGCCTACGAGCAGTACGTC. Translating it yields CASSLGAYEQYV.

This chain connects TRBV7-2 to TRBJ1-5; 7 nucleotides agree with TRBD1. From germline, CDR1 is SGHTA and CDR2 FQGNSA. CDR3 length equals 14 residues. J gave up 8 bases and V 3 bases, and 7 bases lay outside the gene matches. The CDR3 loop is CASSFQGGEEPQHF. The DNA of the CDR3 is TGTGCCAGCAGCTTCCAGGGGGGCGAAGAGCCCCAGCATTTT.

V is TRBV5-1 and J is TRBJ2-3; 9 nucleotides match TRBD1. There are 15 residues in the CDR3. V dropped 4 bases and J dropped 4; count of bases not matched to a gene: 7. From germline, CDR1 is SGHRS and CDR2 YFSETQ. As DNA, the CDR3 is TGCGCCAGCAGCACCGGACAGGGGCGCCCAGATACGCAGTATTTT. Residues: CASSTGQGRPDTQYF.

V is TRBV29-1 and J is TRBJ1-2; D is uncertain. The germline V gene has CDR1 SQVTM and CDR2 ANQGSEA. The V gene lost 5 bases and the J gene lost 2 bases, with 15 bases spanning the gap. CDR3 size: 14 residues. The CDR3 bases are TGCAGCGTTCTCGACCCCGACAAAAACTATGGCTACACCTTC. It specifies CSVLDPDKNYGYTF.

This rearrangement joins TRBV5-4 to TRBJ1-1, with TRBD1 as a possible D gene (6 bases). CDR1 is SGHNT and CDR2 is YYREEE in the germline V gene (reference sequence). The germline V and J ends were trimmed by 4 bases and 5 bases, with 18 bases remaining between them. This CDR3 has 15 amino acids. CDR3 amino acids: CASSPLLGGATEAFF. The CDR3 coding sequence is TGTGCCAGCAGCCCGCTGCTCGGGGGGGCAACTGAAGCTTTCTTT.

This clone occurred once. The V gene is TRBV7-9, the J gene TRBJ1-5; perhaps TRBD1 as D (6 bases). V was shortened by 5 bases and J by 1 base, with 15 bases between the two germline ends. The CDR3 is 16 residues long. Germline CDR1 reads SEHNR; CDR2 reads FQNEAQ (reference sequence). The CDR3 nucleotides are TGTGCCAGCAGCGACGAAGGGACAATCAGCAATCAGCCCCAGCATTTT. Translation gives CASSDEGTISNQPQHF.

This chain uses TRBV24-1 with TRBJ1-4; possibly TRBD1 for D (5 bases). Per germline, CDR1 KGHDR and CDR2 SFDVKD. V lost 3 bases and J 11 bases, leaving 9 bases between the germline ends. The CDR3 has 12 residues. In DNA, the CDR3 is TGTGCCACCAGTGATGGCAGACAGAAACTGTTTTTT. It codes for CATSDGRQKLFF.

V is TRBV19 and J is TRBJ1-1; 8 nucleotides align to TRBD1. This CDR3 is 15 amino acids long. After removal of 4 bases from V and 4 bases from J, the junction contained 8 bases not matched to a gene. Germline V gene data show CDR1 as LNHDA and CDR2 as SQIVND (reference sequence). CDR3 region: CASSKSGGAGTEAFF. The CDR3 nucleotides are TGTGCCAGTAGTAAATCAGGGGGCGCAGGCACTGAAGCTTTCTTT. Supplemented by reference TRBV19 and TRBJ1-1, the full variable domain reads DGGITQSPKYLFRKEGQNVTLSCEQNLNHDAMYWYRQDPGQGLRLIYYSQIVNDFQKGDIAEGYSVSREKKESFPLTVTSAQKNPTAFYLCASSKSGGAGTEAFFGQGTRLTVV.

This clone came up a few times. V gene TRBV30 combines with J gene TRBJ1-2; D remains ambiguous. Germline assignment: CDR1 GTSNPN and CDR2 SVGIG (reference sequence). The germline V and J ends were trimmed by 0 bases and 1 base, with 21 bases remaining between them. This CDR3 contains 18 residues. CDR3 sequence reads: CAWSVRHLGQENNYGYTF. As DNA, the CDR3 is TGTGCCTGGAGTGTCCGACACCTTGGCCAGGAAAATAACTATGGCTACACCTTC.

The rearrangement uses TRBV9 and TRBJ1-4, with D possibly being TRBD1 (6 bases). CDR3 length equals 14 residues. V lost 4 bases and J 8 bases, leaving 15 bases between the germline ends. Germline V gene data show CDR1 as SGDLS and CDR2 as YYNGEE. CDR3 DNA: TGTGCCAGCAGCCAGCAGGACAGATCGGAAAAACTGTTTTTT. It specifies CASSQQDRSEKLFF.

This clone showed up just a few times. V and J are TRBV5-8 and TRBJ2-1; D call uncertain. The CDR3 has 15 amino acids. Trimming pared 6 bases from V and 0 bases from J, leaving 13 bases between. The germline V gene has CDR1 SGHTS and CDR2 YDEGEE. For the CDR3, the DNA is TGTGCCAGCAACTCCGGTGAGAGCTCCTACAATGAGCAGTTCTTC. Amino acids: CASNSGESSYNEQFF. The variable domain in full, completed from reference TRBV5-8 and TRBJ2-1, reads EAGVTQSPTHLIKTRGQQATLRCSPISGHTSVYWYQQALGLGLQFLLWYDEGEERNRGNFPPRFSGRQFPNYSSELNVNALELEDSALYLCASNSGESSYNEQFFGPGTRLTVL.

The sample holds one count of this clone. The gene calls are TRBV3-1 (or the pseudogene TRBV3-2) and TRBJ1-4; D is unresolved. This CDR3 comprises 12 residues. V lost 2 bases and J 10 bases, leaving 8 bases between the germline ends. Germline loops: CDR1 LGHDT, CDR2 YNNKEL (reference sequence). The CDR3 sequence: CASSQYERKLFF. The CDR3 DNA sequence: TGTGCCAGCAGCCAATACGAGCGAAAACTGTTTTTT.

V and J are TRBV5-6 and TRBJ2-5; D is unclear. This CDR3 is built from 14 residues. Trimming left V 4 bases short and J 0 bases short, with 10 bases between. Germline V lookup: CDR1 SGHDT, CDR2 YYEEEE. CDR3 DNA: TGTGCCAGCAGCCATACAGTGTACCAAGAGACCCAGTACTTC. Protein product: CASSHTVYQETQYF.

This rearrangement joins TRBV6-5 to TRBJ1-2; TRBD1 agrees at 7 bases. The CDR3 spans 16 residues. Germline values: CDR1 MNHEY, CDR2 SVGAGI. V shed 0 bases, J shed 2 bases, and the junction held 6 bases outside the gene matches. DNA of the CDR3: TGTGCCAGCAGTTACTCGAGGTCAGGGGGAAACTATGGCTACACCTTC. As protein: CASSYSRSGGNYGYTF.

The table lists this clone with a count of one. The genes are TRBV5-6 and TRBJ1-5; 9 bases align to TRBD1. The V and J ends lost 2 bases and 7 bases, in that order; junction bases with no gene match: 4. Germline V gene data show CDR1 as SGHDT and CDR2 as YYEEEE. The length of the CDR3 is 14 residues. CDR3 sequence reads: CASSLGTGRQPQHF. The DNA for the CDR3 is TGTGCCAGCAGCTTAGGGACAGGGAGGCAGCCCCAGCATTTT. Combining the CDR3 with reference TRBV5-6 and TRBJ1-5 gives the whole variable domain DAGVTQSPTHLIKTRGQQVTLRCSPKSGHDTVSWYQQALGQGPQFIFQYYEEEERQRGNFPDRFSGHQFPNYSSELNVNALLLGDSALYLCASSLGTGRQPQHFGDGTRLSIL.

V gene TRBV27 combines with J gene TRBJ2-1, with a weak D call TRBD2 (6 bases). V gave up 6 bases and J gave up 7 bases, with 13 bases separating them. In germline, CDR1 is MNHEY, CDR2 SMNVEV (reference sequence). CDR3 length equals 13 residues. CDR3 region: CASSPYGGNEQFF. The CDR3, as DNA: TGTGCCAGCAGCCCGTATGGGGGGAATGAGCAGTTCTTC.

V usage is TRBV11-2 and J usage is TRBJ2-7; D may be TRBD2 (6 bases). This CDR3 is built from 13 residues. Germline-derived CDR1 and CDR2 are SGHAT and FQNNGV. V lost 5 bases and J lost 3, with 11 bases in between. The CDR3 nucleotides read TGTGCCAGCAGCCCCATGGAGGGCTACGAGCAGTACGTC. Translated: CASSPMEGYEQYV.

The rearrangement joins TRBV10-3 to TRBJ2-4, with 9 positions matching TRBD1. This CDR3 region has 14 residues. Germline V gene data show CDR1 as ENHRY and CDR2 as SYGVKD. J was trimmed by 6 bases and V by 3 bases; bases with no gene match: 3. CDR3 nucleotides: TGTGCCATCAGTGATCTGACAGGGGGAAACATTCAGTACTTC. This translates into CAISDLTGGNIQYF.

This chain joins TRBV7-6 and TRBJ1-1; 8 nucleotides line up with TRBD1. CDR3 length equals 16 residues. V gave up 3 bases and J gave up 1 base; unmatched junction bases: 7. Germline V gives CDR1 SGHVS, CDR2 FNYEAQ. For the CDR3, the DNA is TGTGCCAGCAGCTTCCCGGCAGGGGGCAGGAACACTGAAGCTTTCTTT. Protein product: CASSFPAGGRNTEAFF.

CDR3 sequence reads: CASSQGRGVMNTEAFF. The CDR3 DNA reads TGCGCCAGCAGCCAAGGGCGGGGGGTGATGAACACTGAAGCTTTCTTT. V usage is TRBV4-1 and J usage is TRBJ1-1; possibly TRBD1 for D (5 bases). This CDR3 has 16 amino acids. Trimming stripped 1 base from V and 0 bases from J, with 12 bases between. CDR1 is MGHRA, CDR2 YSYEKL, per germline.

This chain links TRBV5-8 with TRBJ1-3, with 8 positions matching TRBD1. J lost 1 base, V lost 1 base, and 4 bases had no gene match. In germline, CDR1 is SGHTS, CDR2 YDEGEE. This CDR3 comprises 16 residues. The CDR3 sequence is CASSLWTGSSGNTIYF. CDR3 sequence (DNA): TGTGCCAGCAGCTTGTGGACAGGGAGTTCTGGAAACACCATATATTTT.

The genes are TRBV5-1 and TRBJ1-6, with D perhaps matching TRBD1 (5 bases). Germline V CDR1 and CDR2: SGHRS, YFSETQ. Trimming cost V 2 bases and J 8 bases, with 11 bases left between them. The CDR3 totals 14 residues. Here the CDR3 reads CASSFSQGDSPLHF. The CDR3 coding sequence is TGCGCCAGCAGCTTTAGTCAGGGTGATTCACCCCTCCACTTT.

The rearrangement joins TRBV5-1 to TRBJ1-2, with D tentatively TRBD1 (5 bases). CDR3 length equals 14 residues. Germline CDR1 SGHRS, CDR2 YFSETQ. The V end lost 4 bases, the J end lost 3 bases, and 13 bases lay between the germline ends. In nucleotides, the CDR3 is TGCGCCAGCAGCACGGAGGGGCGGGACTATGGCTACACCTTC. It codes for CASSTEGRDYGYTF.

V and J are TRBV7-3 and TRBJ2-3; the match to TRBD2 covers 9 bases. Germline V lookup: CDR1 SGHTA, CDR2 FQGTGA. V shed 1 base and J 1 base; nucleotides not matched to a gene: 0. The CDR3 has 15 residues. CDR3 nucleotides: TGTGCCAGCAGCTTAAGGACTAGCGGCACAGATACGCAGTATTTT. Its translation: CASSLRTSGTDTQYF.